This record looks at one T cell receptor (beta chain) sequence and its context. Its antigen is unknown. Base qualities were left out, and no much larger clone turns up one base away. The trim is 4 bases for V and 2 bases for J, with a gap of 9 bases between the germline ends. CDR3 length: 12 amino acids, cysteine to phenylalanine. This entry keeps only the CDR3 DNA: 36 bases, framed from base 1. From a lookup of the germline V gene, CDR1 and CDR2 are SQVTM and ANQGSEA. These data belong to a study of shared clonotypes between healthy human individuals (dated by TCRdb to about 2020). Describing the broader study: A few men and two women, aged 18 to 49 years, made up the cohort. To estimate repertoire size and how much clonotypes are shared between individuals, the study performed deep sequencing of blood TCR repertoires from roughly five healthy adults. Different laboratories and diverse techniques were used to prepare libraries and sequence TCR repertoires, to increase sequencing depth and limit assay-specific biases. Each donor's leukapheresis produced roughly between about 0.9 and 9.5 billion PBMCs. For each donor, CD4 naive and CD4 memory were each given three plates, CD8 naive was given two plates, and CD8 memory was given one plate.

The study at large found these results: Naive subsets generally had larger estimated clonotype richness than memory subsets did. Sampling was restricted to blood, and TCR repertoires in tissues likely differ from the TCR repertoires found in blood. Clonotypes shared by all four sorted-subset donors showed higher generation probabilities than non-shared clonotypes. Rarefaction of sorted-subset datasets indicated incomplete sequencing despite the large sequencing depth. The small number of donors limited the genetic and exposure-history diversity represented. Sharing across a handful of donors was observed for about 5% of naive CD4, over 3% of naive CD8, 2% to 2.5% of memory CD4, and about 0.39% of memory CD8 clonotypes. Based on pairwise subsampling, the degree of clonotype sharing among donors was expected to be affected by sequencing depth.

Donors were healthy HIV-negative adults with no recently reported acute infections or vaccinations. Every donor was a Caucasian adult residing in Nashville, Tennessee, USA. CD4+ T cells were enriched by magnetic negative selection; naive cells were then positively selected on CD45RA, and the negative fraction formed the memory subset. Blood was collected by leukapheresis, and PBMCs were isolated by Ficoll-Histopaque density gradient centrifugation and then cryopreserved in liquid nitrogen vapor phase. Purity and quantity of every magnetically sorted T cell population were checked by analytical flow cytometry. Each sorted fraction had its genomic DNA isolated and then quantified by UV absorbance on a Nanodrop 2000c. Using the deep immunoSEQ assay, TCR CDR3 regions were amplified from genomic DNA by multiplex PCR. For each cell subset, the extracted genomic DNA was distributed evenly across all wells of several immunoSEQ 96-well plates, and each plate served as one replicate. For sorted subsets, around 200 ng genomic DNA, equal to about 30,000 T cell genomes, was loaded into each replicate PCR. Purified libraries were measured with a Qubit 3.0 fluorometer, size-checked on a Bioanalyzer 2100, and measured again with the KAPA Library Quantification kit. Every immunoSEQ 96-well plate was sequenced on a separate single-read 150-cycle Illumina NextSeq 550 flow cell. Processing in the source paper ran as follows. Because only junctional sequences without quality scores were contained in the immunoSEQ output, filtering matching that applied to full-length reads could not be performed. Sequences were annotated with PyIR, a Python wrapper for IgBLAST v1.9, using IMGT germline references to assign V/J genes and CDR3. Reads were filtered out if the reads had weak V/J assignments (E-value above 1e-6), no CDR3, stop codons, out-of-frame junctions, or ambiguous translated residues. V3J clonotypes were defined by identical inferred V gene, J gene, and CDR3 amino acid sequence. Percentage overlap between repertoires was calculated by dividing the number of shared unique clonotypes by the size of the smaller repertoire. RTK rarefaction, the Chao1 estimator, and Recon v2.1 estimates of unobserved clonotypes were used to assess repertoire richness. For all TCRbeta clonotypes obtained by the gDNA method from a handful of donors, generation probabilities were computed with OLGA. Sourced from immuneACCESS, this table was stored by TCRdb with only in-frame sequences that have V and J called. A share of the clones is absent; for the studies checked, an unresolved V gene accounts for under half, and the remainder has no known explanation. V and J calls plus clone size are reproduced from that table; the DNA served to infer D and trimming. The sample data list about 2.4 million clones, and roughly 93% of these were observed just once. The ten largest clones represent approximately 0.35% of the sample.

Sequenced material: naive CD4+ T cells from PBMCs. The meaning of the sample's cell subset or site label: CD45RA+ positively selected. The sequence derives from a man aged 18 to 29 in good health. Some clones in this sample may be carry-over from other donors' samples. The V and J genes are TRBV29-1 and TRBJ2-7; there is no confident call for the D gene. CDR3 protein: CSVARTAYEQYF. The nucleotides read TGCAGCGTTGCCCGCACAGCCTACGAGCAGTACTTC.